A selection of T cell receptor beta chains follows, all from one sample in a study of blood T cell repertoires in COVID-19. TCRdb keeps only in-frame clones here, not all; method: immunoSEQ multiplex PCR. The table lists just under 65,000 clones, approximately 86% of them singletons. Specimen: peripheral blood. The origin of the receptors is a man aged 35-49 years with acute or convalescent COVID-19. CDR3s include the opening cysteine and the closing phenylalanine or tryptophan. The D gene is left open where the match is weak. Size is stated for part of the rows, as once, few or many counts, or as a class when the clone is expanded.

clone_size	v_call	j_call	d_call	cdr3_nt	cdr3_aa
NA	TRBV7-3	TRBJ2-3	TRBD2	TGTGCCAGCAGCTCACCGGGACTAGCGGGCACAGATACGCAGTATTTT	CASSSPGLAGTDTQYF
NA	TRBV7-8	TRBJ1-6	NA	TGTGCCAGCAGCTTAGCCCTTAATTCACCCCTCCACTTT	CASSLALNSPLHF
NA	TRBV11-1	TRBJ1-6	TRBD1	TGTGCCAGCAGCCCAGGGGGCCTGGGGTCACCCCTCCACTTT	CASSPGGLGSPLHF
few	TRBV6-1	TRBJ1-3	NA	TGTGCCAGCAGTGGGTGGGGGGGCCCCCGGGGAAACACCATATATTTT	CASSGWGGPRGNTIYF
NA	TRBV7-3	TRBJ2-1	NA	TGTGCCAGCAGCTACGACCACAGGCTGCAGAATGAGCAGTTCTTC	CASSYDHRLQNEQFF
NA	TRBV11-2	TRBJ2-1	NA	TGTGCCAGCAGCCTTGGAGACAGGGGACTACGAATGCAGTTCTTC	CASSLGDRGLRMQFF
NA	TRBV5-1	TRBJ2-3	TRBD1	TGCGCCAGCAGCCTCCAGGGGGATAGGGATACGCAGTATTTT	CASSLQGDRDTQYF
NA	TRBV9	TRBJ2-2	NA	TGTGCCAGCAGCGCCAGGACTTCCCACGGGGAAGAGCTGTTTTTT	CASSARTSHGEELFF
NA	TRBV6-5	TRBJ2-7	TRBD1	TGTGCCAGCACCCCGACAGGGGGCGAGCAGTACTTC	CASTPTGGEQYF
few	TRBV5-4	TRBJ2-5	TRBD2	TGTGCCAGCAGCTTGGCCGGGGGGGGAGAGACCCAGTACTTC	CASSLAGGGETQYF
NA	TRBV18	TRBJ1-1	NA	TGTGCCAGCTCACTTTTCCCTCCTCGGGGAGGGACTGAAGCTTTCTTT	CASSLFPPRGGTEAFF
NA	TRBV5-5	TRBJ1-2	TRBD1	TGTGCCAGCAGCGAGGACAGGGGGCTGTATGGCTACACCTTC	CASSEDRGLYGYTF
NA	TRBV3-1/TRBV3-2	TRBJ2-5	TRBD2	TGTGCCAGCAGGCGGAACGGGGGGCAAGAGACCCAGTACTTC	CASRRNGGQETQYF
NA	TRBV5-1	TRBJ1-3	TRBD1	TGCGCCAGCAGTAGGGGGACAGGGGCTGGAAACACCATATATTTT	CASSRGTGAGNTIYF
NA	TRBV11-1	TRBJ1-6	NA	TGTGCCAGCAGCTTTTTGGAGGTTTCACCCCTCCACTTT	CASSFLEVSPLHF
NA	TRBV10-1	TRBJ1-2	NA	TGCGCCAGCAGCCCGGGACAAAACTATGGCTACACCTTC	CASSPGQNYGYTF
NA	TRBV7-8	TRBJ1-4	NA	TGTGCCAGCAGCCAGAGAAACGGGGGTACTAATGAAAAACTGTTTTTT	CASSQRNGGTNEKLFF
NA	TRBV6-4	TRBJ2-1	TRBD1	TGTGCCAGCAGTGAAGGGACAGGGAATTCGGGCGAGCAGTTCTTC	CASSEGTGNSGEQFF
NA	TRBV9	TRBJ2-2	NA	TGTGCCAGCAATCCTGGGATAAGGGAGGTCACCGGGGAGCTGTTTTTT	CASNPGIREVTGELFF
NA	TRBV2	TRBJ1-2	NA	TGTGCCAGCCGCCTGACAGAACTAAGCTACACCTTC	CASRLTELSYTF
NA	TRBV25-1	TRBJ1-2	TRBD1	TGTGCCAGCAGCAGGGGGCTACTCTATGGCTACACCTTC	CASSRGLLYGYTF
NA	TRBV11-3	TRBJ2-3	TRBD2	TGTGCCAGCAGCCCGGGGGGGCAGGACGCGAATACGCAGTATTTT	CASSPGGQDANTQYF
NA	TRBV3-1/TRBV3-2	TRBJ2-4	NA	TGTGCCAGCAGCCTCTATCGCGGGGGCGCCGGGAACATTCAGTACTTC	CASSLYRGGAGNIQYF
NA	TRBV4-1	TRBJ2-2	NA	TGCGCCAGCAGGTATGGCCCGGGCACCGGGGAGCTGTTTTTT	CASRYGPGTGELFF
NA	TRBV7-9	TRBJ1-1	NA	TGTGCCAGCAGCGCCACGGCGAGGACTGAAGCTTTCTTT	CASSATARTEAFF
NA	TRBV4-2	TRBJ2-1	NA	TGTGCCAGCAGCCAAGATCCCCGGGGCTCCTACAATGAGCAGTTCTTC	CASSQDPRGSYNEQFF
NA	TRBV27	TRBJ1-5	TRBD1	TGTGCCAGCAGTCCTCCTTCCGGGACAGGGTCTGGCAATCAGCCCCAGCATTTT	CASSPPSGTGSGNQPQHF
NA	TRBV6-1	TRBJ1-3	NA	TGTGCCAGCAGCTCAGGGGACGAAGGAAACACCATATATTTT	CASSSGDEGNTIYF
NA	TRBV10-1	TRBJ1-2	NA	TGCGCCAGCAGTGAGAGGCCCGGGATCCGAAACTATGGCTACACCTTC	CASSERPGIRNYGYTF
NA	TRBV3-1/TRBV3-2	TRBJ2-3	NA	TGTGCCAGCACCAGGGGCACAGATACGCAGTATTTT	CASTRGTDTQYF
NA	TRBV7-2	TRBJ2-6	NA	TGTGCCAGCAGCCAGGGCTCTGGGGCCAACGTCCTGACTTTC	CASSQGSGANVLTF
NA	TRBV30	TRBJ2-5	TRBD2	TGTGCCTGGAGTGGTAGTCTAGCGGGGGGGGAGACCCAGTACTTC	CAWSGSLAGGETQYF
NA	TRBV6-1	TRBJ1-6	NA	TGTGCCAGCAGTGAAAAAGGCGGGGGCGCCTATAATTCACCCCTCCACTTT	CASSEKGGGAYNSPLHF
NA	TRBV28	TRBJ1-4	TRBD1	TGTGCCAGCACCGTAATTCCCGGGACAGGGATGGAAAAACTGTTTTTT	CASTVIPGTGMEKLFF
NA	TRBV29-1	TRBJ1-1	TRBD1	TGCAGCGTCGGACAGGGGGGTAACACTGAAGCTTTCTTT	CSVGQGGNTEAFF
NA	TRBV18	TRBJ2-3	TRBD2	TGTGCCAGCTCACCTCCCGGGGGGGTCGTAGATACGCAGTATTTT	CASSPPGGVVDTQYF
NA	TRBV7-9	TRBJ2-3	NA	TGTGCCAGCAGCTCCTCGGGGGTACACACAGATACGCAGTATTTT	CASSSSGVHTDTQYF
NA	TRBV7-3	TRBJ1-1	NA	TGTGCCAGCAGTCCTGGCGGCACTGAAGCTTTCTTT	CASSPGGTEAFF
NA	TRBV11-1	TRBJ2-3	TRBD1	TGTGCCAGCAGCTTGGACAGGGAAACAGATACGCAGTATTTT	CASSLDRETDTQYF
few	TRBV11-2	TRBJ2-7	TRBD2	TGTGCCAGCAGCTTAGTTCGCGGGAGCTACGAGCAGTACTTC	CASSLVRGSYEQYF